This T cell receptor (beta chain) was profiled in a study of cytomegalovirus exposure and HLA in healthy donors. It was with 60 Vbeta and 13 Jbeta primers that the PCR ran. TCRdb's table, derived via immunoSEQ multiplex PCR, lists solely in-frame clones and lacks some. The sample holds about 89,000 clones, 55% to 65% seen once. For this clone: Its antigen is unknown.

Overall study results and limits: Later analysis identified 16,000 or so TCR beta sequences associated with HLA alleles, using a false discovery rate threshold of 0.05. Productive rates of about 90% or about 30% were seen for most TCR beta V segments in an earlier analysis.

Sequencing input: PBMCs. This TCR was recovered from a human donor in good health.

This chain's CDR3 is CASSMGQGNQPQHF. The DNA for the CDR3 is TGTGCCAGTAGTATGGGACAGGGTAATCAGCCCCAGCATTTT. The gene calls are TRBV19 and TRBJ1-5, with 9 bases matching TRBD1. This CDR3 has 14 residues. Germline CDR1 is LNHDA and CDR2 is SQIVND (reference sequence). Trimming at V came to 3 bases and at J to 4 bases, leaving 1 base not matched to a gene. The complete variable domain, with remaining parts taken from reference TRBV19 and TRBJ1-5, reads DGGITQSPKYLFRKEGQNVTLSCEQNLNHDAMYWYRQDPGQGLRLIYYSQIVNDFQKGDIAEGYSVSREKKESFPLTVTSAQKNPTAFYLCASSMGQGNQPQHFGDGTRLSIL.